These T cell receptor beta chains were read from a single sample in a study of cytomegalovirus exposure and HLA in healthy donors. Generated by immunoSEQ multiplex PCR, the TCRdb table keeps only in-frame clones and is missing some. Its listing shows around 100,000 clones. The sample comprised PBMCs. These receptors were taken from a woman aged 30 to 39 in good health and CMV-seronegative. The CDR3 runs from the conserved cysteine through the conserved F or W. The D gene is left open where the match is weak.

J gene: TRBJ1-6
V gene: TRBV6-1
D gene: TRBD1
CDR3 protein: CASSVPGQTPSSYNSPLHF
CDR3 DNA: TGTGCCAGCAGTGTACCGGGACAGACACCGAGCTCCTATAATTCACCCCTCCACTTT

J gene: TRBJ1-1
V gene: TRBV5-8
D gene: TRBD1
CDR3 protein: CASSSTGSGAFF
CDR3 DNA: TGTGCCAGCAGCTCGACAGGGTCCGGTGCTTTCTTT

J gene: TRBJ2-7
V gene: TRBV28
D gene: -
CDR3 protein: CASSVTRAGPYEQYF
CDR3 DNA: TGTGCCAGCAGTGTCACTAGAGCTGGGCCCTACGAGCAGTACTTC

J gene: TRBJ2-1
V gene: TRBV5-1
D gene: TRBD2
CDR3 protein: CASSRRLAGDNEQFF
CDR3 DNA: TGCGCCAGCAGCCGCAGACTAGCGGGAGACAATGAGCAGTTCTTC

J gene: TRBJ1-1
V gene: TRBV27
D gene: -
CDR3 protein: CASSLWGDGLMTEAFF
CDR3 DNA: TGTGCCAGCAGTTTATGGGGGGACGGACTTATGACTGAAGCTTTCTTT

J gene: TRBJ2-5
V gene: TRBV7-2
D gene: -
CDR3 protein: CASSLGTPRQETQYF
CDR3 DNA: TGTGCCAGCAGCTTAGGGACTCCCCGACAAGAGACCCAGTACTTC

J gene: TRBJ1-1
V gene: TRBV28
D gene: TRBD1
CDR3 protein: CASSSDREGTEAFF
CDR3 DNA: TGTGCCAGCAGTTCGGACAGGGAAGGCACTGAAGCTTTCTTT

J gene: TRBJ1-1
V gene: TRBV5-1
D gene: -
CDR3 protein: CASSYLQGPEAFF
CDR3 DNA: TGCGCCAGCAGCTACCTCCAGGGCCCTGAAGCTTTCTTT

J gene: TRBJ1-2
V gene: TRBV29-1
D gene: -
CDR3 protein: CSVVDSLVYGYTF
CDR3 DNA: TGCAGCGTCGTGGACAGTCTCGTCTATGGCTACACCTTC

J gene: TRBJ2-1
V gene: TRBV6-5
D gene: -
CDR3 protein: CASSFRGSYNEQFF
CDR3 DNA: TGTGCCAGCAGTTTTCGGGGTTCCTACAATGAGCAGTTCTTC

J gene: TRBJ2-5
V gene: TRBV5-1
D gene: TRBD2
CDR3 protein: CASSVGLAGGAKYF
CDR3 DNA: TGCGCCAGCAGCGTGGGACTAGCGGGAGGAGCGAAGTACTTC

J gene: TRBJ1-5
V gene: TRBV2
D gene: -
CDR3 protein: CASSATIHSNQPQHF
CDR3 DNA: TGTGCCAGCAGTGCAACAATTCATAGCAATCAGCCCCAGCATTTT

J gene: TRBJ2-5
V gene: TRBV11-1
D gene: TRBD1
CDR3 protein: CASSRRQGRETQYF
CDR3 DNA: TGTGCCAGCAGCCGTAGACAGGGACGGGAGACCCAGTACTTC

J gene: TRBJ1-1
V gene: TRBV11-2
D gene: TRBD1
CDR3 protein: CASRLWGQGNTEAFF
CDR3 DNA: TGTGCCAGCAGGCTTTGGGGACAGGGGAACACTGAAGCTTTCTTT

J gene: TRBJ2-3
V gene: TRBV4-1
D gene: -
CDR3 protein: CASSQVVAADTQYF
CDR3 DNA: TGCGCCAGCAGCCAAGTGGTAGCGGCAGATACGCAGTATTTT

J gene: TRBJ2-1
V gene: TRBV11-3
D gene: TRBD1
CDR3 protein: CASSLQGAHSEQFF
CDR3 DNA: TGTGCCAGCAGCTTACAGGGGGCGCATAGTGAGCAGTTCTTC

J gene: TRBJ2-1
V gene: TRBV14
D gene: TRBD2
CDR3 protein: CASSGGKQFF
CDR3 DNA: TGTGCCAGTAGCGGGGGCAAGCAGTTCTTC

J gene: TRBJ1-5
V gene: TRBV10-3
D gene: -
CDR3 protein: CAISESSAGSEPQHF
CDR3 DNA: TGTGCCATCAGTGAGTCTTCGGCAGGGTCGGAGCCCCAGCATTTT